Following are 20 T cell receptor beta chains from one sample sequenced in a study of lymphopenia after photon versus proton radiotherapy (dated by TCRdb to the late 2010s). Library prep was done by the immunoSEQ multiplex PCR assay. Sourced from immuneACCESS, this table was stored by TCRdb with only in-frame sequences that have V and J called. A share of the clones is absent; for the studies checked, an unresolved V gene accounts for under half, and the remainder has no known explanation. The table for this sample lists some 25,000 clones; more than 80% of them were counted only once. Of the sample, 5.2% is held by the ten largest clones. The source was peripheral blood, collected from a patient treated with photon-based radiotherapy. The receptors here all came from a man aged 30-40 years with gastric cancer.

The V gene is TRBV27, the J gene TRBJ1-2, with a possible D match to TRBD1 (6 bases). The CDR3 is 14 amino acids. Trimming removed 6 bases from V and 4 bases from J, with 15 bases in between. In germline, CDR1 is MNHEY, CDR2 SMNVEV (reference sequence). CDR3: CASSQLDSSYGYTF. The CDR3, as DNA: TGTGCCAGCAGCCAGTTGGACAGTAGCTATGGCTACACCTTC.

The rearrangement links TRBV19 to TRBJ2-1; the D is unclear. Trimming removed 2 bases at V and 9 bases at J, with 14 bases between. Germline lookup yields CDR1 LNHDA and CDR2 SQIVND (reference sequence). This CDR3 has 14 residues. The CDR3, as DNA: TGTGCCAGTAGTATATCAAACGAGTCGGGTGAGCAGTTCTTC. Encoded protein: CASSISNESGEQFF.

This clone was counted a single time. The V gene is TRBV19, the J gene TRBJ1-3; a possible D gene is TRBD1 (5 bases). V shed 5 bases and J shed 0 bases, with 11 bases lying between them. The germline CDR1 and CDR2 sequences are LNHDA and SQIVND (reference sequence). The length of the CDR3 is 15 residues. CDR3 bases: TGTGCCAGTAGTGTTGACGGGGCCTCTGGAAACACCATATATTTT. Protein sequence: CASSVDGASGNTIYF.

Regarding this clone: Compared with germline, one end of the junction differs, possibly owing to a read error. The J gene is TRBJ1-1, the V gene TRBV5-1; no reliable D call. Germline V gives CDR1 SGHRS, CDR2 YFSETQ. There are 13 residues in the CDR3. The CDR3 DNA is TGCGCCAGCAGCTTGGGGGAGAATACTGGAGCTTTCTTT. Translating it yields CASSLGENTGAFF.

This chain connects TRBV4-1 to TRBJ1-4, with TRBD1 as a possible D gene (5 bases). The CDR3 spans 16 residues. The germline CDR1 and CDR2 sequences are MGHRA and YSYEKL. V lost 4 bases and J 4 bases, leaving 16 bases between the germline ends. The chain's CDR3 is CASSRGGGKGNEKLFF. CDR3 nucleotide sequence: TGCGCCAGCAGCCGCGGGGGGGGTAAAGGTAATGAAAAACTGTTTTTT.

The table lists this clone with a few counts. The chain recombines TRBV29-1 with TRBJ2-6; D gene uncertain. Trimming cost V 2 bases and J 2 bases, with 7 bases left between them. The CDR3 runs 14 residues. CDR1 is SQVTM, CDR2 ANQGSEA, per germline. The CDR3 sequence: CSVESQTGANVLTF. As DNA, the CDR3 is TGCAGCGTTGAATCCCAGACTGGGGCCAACGTCCTGACTTTC. Drawing the rest from reference TRBV29-1 and TRBJ2-6, the complete variable domain is SAVISQKPSRDICQRGTSLTIQCQVDSQVTMMFWYRQQPGQSLTLIATANQGSEATYESGFVIDKFPISRPNLTFSTLTVSNMSPEDSSIYLCSVESQTGANVLTFGAGSRLTVL.

This chain connects TRBV6-5 to TRBJ2-5, with 7 bases fitting TRBD2. The germline V gene has CDR1 MNHEY and CDR2 SVGAGI. The J segment lost 7 bases and the V segment lost 6 bases, leaving 11 bases of the junction unmatched. The CDR3 is 14 residues long. The CDR3 is CASSRAAGMGTQYF. The CDR3 DNA reads TGTGCCAGCAGCCGTGCAGCGGGGATGGGGACCCAGTACTTC.

The chain has TRBV10-3 and TRBJ2-1; TRBD2 aligns across 7 bases. The J segment lost 3 bases and the V segment lost 4 bases, leaving 3 bases of the junction unmatched. Germline V CDR1 and CDR2: ENHRY, SYGVKD. The CDR3 runs 14 residues. CDR3 loop: CAISAGLYYNEQFF. CDR3 sequence (DNA): TGTGCCATCAGTGCGGGACTATACTACAATGAGCAGTTCTTC.

For the CDR3, the DNA is TGTGCCAGTAGTCCCCGGGACAGGAAATACGAGCAGTACTTC. It is translated as CASSPRDRKYEQYF. The gene calls are TRBV19 and TRBJ2-7, with TRBD1 identical over 8 bases. With V trimmed by 5 bases and J by 4 bases, 7 bases remained unmatched. Germline V CDR1 and CDR2: LNHDA, SQIVND (reference sequence). The CDR3 loop spans 14 amino acids.

The chain recombines TRBV5-1 with TRBJ2-7; the D gene is possibly TRBD1 (6 bases). There are 24 residues in the CDR3. Looked up from germline, CDR1 is SGHRS and CDR2 is YFSETQ. The V gene lost 4 bases and the J gene lost 0 bases, with 41 bases spanning the gap. For the CDR3, the DNA is TGCGCCAGCAGCCCGTCCTGGAGCTCCTTTGGGGATTTGGGGACATCGATCATCTCCTACGAGCAGTACTTC. As protein: CASSPSWSSFGDLGTSIISYEQYF.

CDR3 region: CASSAVVGEQFF. The CDR3 DNA follows: TGTGCCAGCAGCGCCGTGGTGGGTGAGCAGTTCTTC. The chain uses TRBV9 and TRBJ2-1; D gene ambiguous. Between the trimmed V and J ends, which lost 3 bases and 9 bases, there was a span of 10 bases. Germline CDR1 reads SGDLS; CDR2 reads YYNGEE. The CDR3 loop spans 12 amino acids.

The CDR3 DNA follows: TGTGCCAGCAGCCAAATGGCCAGTGGAGATGGCTACACCTTC. Amino acids: CASSQMASGDGYTF. The chain combines TRBV14 with TRBJ1-2; no reliable D call. V dropped 2 bases and J dropped 6 bases, with 13 bases sitting between them. The germline CDR1 and CDR2 sequences are SGHDN and FVKESK. The CDR3 is 14 amino acids.

The chain is built from TRBV6-1 and TRBJ1-1; 9 bases fit TRBD1. The CDR3 sequence is 14 residues long. Germline V lookup: CDR1 MNHNS, CDR2 SASEGT. The J segment lost 3 bases and the V segment lost 6 bases, leaving 5 bases of the junction unmatched. Here the CDR3 DNA reads TGTGCCAGCAGGGATGACAGGGGGGACACTGAAGCTTTCTTT. Protein: CASRDDRGDTEAFF.

The V gene is TRBV29-1, the J gene TRBJ1-1; D gene ambiguous. Germline CDR1 SQVTM, CDR2 ANQGSEA. This CDR3 contains 10 residues. Trimming removed 5 bases at V and 11 bases at J, with 12 bases between. The CDR3 DNA follows: TGCAGCGTTCACTCAAATGCGGCTTTCTTT. Its protein product is CSVHSNAAFF.

This chain connects TRBV28 to TRBJ1-2, with TRBD1 identical over 7 bases. Germline lookup yields CDR1 MDHEN and CDR2 SYDVKM. The CDR3 runs 12 residues. V trimming: 6 bases; J trimming: 7 bases; junction bases outside the gene matches: 5. CDR3 region: CASSYSGGGYTF. The DNA of the CDR3 is TGTGCCAGCAGCTACTCAGGGGGTGGCTACACCTTC.

The V gene is TRBV5-6, the J gene TRBJ1-4, with D perhaps matching TRBD1 (6 bases). V lost 3 bases and J 4 bases, leaving 19 bases between the germline ends. The V gene's germline CDR1 is SGHDT and CDR2 YYEEEE. The CDR3 length is 17 residues. CDR3 residues: CASSSALTGWNNEKLFF. In DNA, the CDR3 is TGTGCCAGCAGCTCAGCTTTGACAGGTTGGAATAATGAAAAACTGTTTTTT.

The chain couples TRBV5-4 to TRBJ1-3; 7 bases are shared with TRBD1. The trim removed 6 bases at V and 1 base at J, leaving 7 bases unmatched. This CDR3 region has 15 residues. Germline lookup yields CDR1 SGHNT and CDR2 YYREEE (reference sequence). Written as DNA, the CDR3 is TGTGCCAGCACACGACAGGGAAGTTCTGGAAACACCATATATTTT. It specifies CASTRQGSSGNTIYF. The full variable domain, rest sourced from reference TRBV5-4 and TRBJ1-3, is ETGVTQSPTHLIKTRGQQVTLRCSSQSGHNTVSWYQQALGQGPQFIFQYYREEENGRGNFPPRFSGLQFPNYSSELNVNALELDDSALYLCASTRQGSSGNTIYFGEGSWLTVV.

The sample holds a few counts of this clone. The chain is built from TRBV7-9 and TRBJ2-5, with D perhaps matching TRBD1 or TRBD2 (6 bases each). The CDR3 contains 13 residues. Per germline, CDR1 SEHNR and CDR2 FQNEAQ (reference sequence). V was pared by 9 bases and J by 5 bases, with 16 bases between. CDR3 region: CASRGLDGETQYF. CDR3 DNA sequence: TGTGCCAGTCGGGGGCTGGACGGGGAGACCCAGTACTTC. Supplemented by reference TRBV7-9 and TRBJ2-5, the full variable domain reads DTGVSQNPRHKITKRGQNVTFRCDPISEHNRLYWYRQTLGQGPEFLTYFQNEAQLEKSRLLSDRFSAERPKGSFSTLEIQRTEQGDSAMYLCASRGLDGETQYFGPGTRLLVL.

V is TRBV11-2 and J is TRBJ2-5, with TRBD2 matching over 10 bases. Germline V gene lookup returns CDR1 SGHAT and CDR2 FQNNGV. V gave up 3 bases and J gave up 5 bases; unmatched junction bases: 3. This CDR3 region has 14 residues. CDR3 sequence reads: CASSFSGGRETQYF. In DNA form, the CDR3 reads TGTGCCAGCAGCTTTAGCGGGGGGCGGGAGACCCAGTACTTC.

V and J are TRBV2 and TRBJ1-1; TRBD1 agrees at 7 bases. Germline CDR1 SNHLY, CDR2 FYNNEI. The CDR3 spans 17 residues. V lost 10 bases and J lost 5; bases outside the gene matches: 22. CDR3 sequence (DNA): TGTGCCAAGGGGGCAGGGGCAAGTATGCTCCGGGGGACTGAAGCTTTCTTT. This translates into CAKGAGASMLRGTEAFF.